This T cell receptor (beta chain) was documented in a study of blood T cell repertoires in COVID-19. The wider study: PBMCs, B-cell-depleted T cells, or T cells provided the cDNA or gDNA that made up the material.

In the source study's methods: Nucleated cell number was recorded as an estimate derived from reference gene primer amplification. Using immunoSEQ multiplex PCR, the repertoire was profiled, and TCRdb retains in-frame clones only, with some absent. V and J calls plus clone size are reproduced from that table; the DNA served to infer D and trimming. The sample records around 210,000 clones, around nine tenths being singletons. Followed longitudinally, the Seattle patients had been enrolled during active infection. Germline assignment: CDR1 MNHNY and CDR2 SVGAGI (reference sequence). The CDR3 spans 15 residues. V was shortened by 7 bases and J by 2 bases, with 15 bases between the two germline ends.

Sequences were obtained from peripheral blood. The sequence was collected from a man between 45 and 60 years old with COVID-19, enrolled during active disease. V usage is TRBV6-6 and J usage is TRBJ1-5; TRBD1 might be the D (5 bases). CDR3 bases: TGTGCCAGCACCTTCGGGGGGAATGGCAATCAGCCCCAGCATTTT. This encodes CASTFGGNGNQPQHF.